The entry that follows covers one T cell receptor beta chain sequence. The sample is drawn from a study of blood T cell repertoires in COVID-19. Some clones are missing from TCRdb's copy, which holds only in-frame ones; the method was immunoSEQ multiplex PCR. The repertoire has 430,000 or so clones, about 87% of them found once; the top ten carry roughly 0.87%. This CDR3 has 15 residues. Germline CDR1 reads KGHDR; CDR2 reads SFDVKD. V shed 9 bases and J shed 0 bases, with 13 bases lying between them. This chain links TRBV24-1 with TRBJ2-2; D is ambiguous. The receptor comes from a man aged 18 to 30 with COVID-19, enrolled during active disease. Sequencing was carried out using peripheral blood. The CDR3 loop is CATARRGTNTGELFF. Here the CDR3 DNA reads TGTGCCACCGCCCGTCGCGGAACGAACACCGGGGAGCTGTTTTTT.